The 23 T cell receptor beta chains given below trace back to one sample, sequenced in a study of blood T cell repertoires in COVID-19. TCRdb's copy holds only in-frame clones and misses some; the assay was immunoSEQ multiplex PCR. Of roughly 250,000 clones in the sample, around 80% are singletons; the top ten hold 8.5% to 10%. The material sequenced was peripheral blood. The origin of the receptors is a man in his forties with active or convalescent COVID-19.

The chain links TRBV19 to TRBJ1-1; D is perhaps TRBD1 (6 bases). Germline CDR1 reads LNHDA; CDR2 reads SQIVND (reference sequence). The CDR3 runs to 13 residues. The V and J ends lost 5 bases and 3 bases respectively, with 10 bases between them. The CDR3 spells CASSSKGDTEAFF. Written as DNA, the CDR3 is TGTGCCAGTAGTTCAAAGGGGGACACTGAAGCTTTCTTT.

The chain employs TRBV30 and TRBJ1-6; tentative D call: TRBD1 (5 bases). V was cut by 3 bases and J by 1 base, with 7 bases left in between. Germline V CDR1 and CDR2: GTSNPN, SVGIG (reference sequence). The CDR3 consists of 14 residues. The CDR3 loop reads CAWSPGSYNSPLHF. In DNA, the CDR3 is TGTGCCTGGAGCCCAGGGTCCTATAATTCACCCCTCCACTTT.

This clone was picked up one time. The V and J genes are TRBV6-6 and TRBJ1-1, with D possibly TRBD1 on 5 matching bases. The CDR3 runs 14 residues. CDR1 and CDR2 (germline): MNHNY, SVGAGI (reference sequence). The V end lost 6 bases, the J end lost 3 bases, and 14 bases lay between the germline ends. CDR3 sequence: CASSKDIGDTEAFF. In DNA, the CDR3 is TGTGCCAGCAGCAAGGACATTGGAGACACTGAAGCTTTCTTT.

The chain combines TRBV11-2 with TRBJ2-2; no firm D call. In germline, CDR1 is SGHAT, CDR2 FQNNGV. This CDR3 is built from 15 residues. V lost 5 bases to trimming and J lost 1 base, with 11 bases between them. The DNA for the CDR3 is TGTGCCAGCAGCCGTATGCAGGTGAACACCGGGGAGCTGTTTTTT. It translates to CASSRMQVNTGELFF.

The chain employs TRBV19 and TRBJ1-1; TRBD1 is a possible D gene (5 bases). The CDR3 is 13 amino acids. Looked up from germline, CDR1 is LNHDA and CDR2 is SQIVND (reference sequence). Trimming stripped 2 bases from V and 1 base from J, with 5 bases between. CDR3 nucleotide sequence: TGTGCCAGTAGTATACAGGGGAACACTGAAGCTTTCTTT. Its translation: CASSIQGNTEAFF. The variable domain in full, completed from reference TRBV19 and TRBJ1-1, reads DGGITQSPKYLFRKEGQNVTLSCEQNLNHDAMYWYRQDPGQGLRLIYYSQIVNDFQKGDIAEGYSVSREKKESFPLTVTSAQKNPTAFYLCASSIQGNTEAFFGQGTRLTVV.

This rearrangement joins TRBV27 to TRBJ2-5; tentative D call: TRBD1 (6 bases). Per germline, CDR1 MNHEY and CDR2 SMNVEV (reference sequence). This CDR3 region has 13 residues. V was clipped by 4 bases and J by 5 bases, with 11 bases between them. CDR3 in amino acids: CASSWSRGETQYF. In nucleotides, the CDR3 is TGTGCCAGCAGTTGGAGCAGGGGCGAGACCCAGTACTTC.

CDR3 nucleotide sequence: TGTGCCAGCAGCACAGACAGGGGGCTTGGCTACACCTTC. This translates into CASSTDRGLGYTF. The rearrangement uses TRBV9 and TRBJ1-2; 10 bases agree with TRBD1. Germline trimming cut 4 bases from V and 7 bases from J; bases unmatched to any gene: 4. The CDR3 covers 13 residues. Germline loops: CDR1 SGDLS, CDR2 YYNGEE. Based on the CDR3 plus reference TRBV9 and TRBJ1-2, the full variable domain is DSGVTQTPKHLITATGQRVTLRCSPRSGDLSVYWYQQSLDQGLQFLIQYYNGEERAKGNILERFSAQQFPDLHSELNLSSLELGDSALYFCASSTDRGLGYTFGSGTRLTVV.

This clone was picked up one time. The genes are TRBV21-1 and TRBJ1-1; the D call TRBD1 from the table was never checked on the DNA. TRBV21-1 is listed as a pseudogene. The CDR3 consists of 19 residues. CDR3 DNA: TGTGCCAGCAGCAAATGTATCAATAGGACAGGGGAGCCGAACACTGAAGCTTTCTTT. This codes for CASSKCINRTGEPNTEAFF.

The rearrangement joins TRBV24-1 to TRBJ1-4; TRBD1 matches at 7 bases. V trimming: 2 bases; J trimming: 8 bases; junction bases outside the gene matches: 10. Germline values: CDR1 KGHDR, CDR2 SFDVKD. The CDR3 covers 16 residues. The CDR3 DNA reads as TGTGCCACCAGTGATTCTACGACAGGGAAGGGAGAAAAACTGTTTTTT. Residues: CATSDSTTGKGEKLFF.

J is TRBJ1-2 and V is TRBV9; possible D gene TRBD1, 6 bases. This CDR3 has 14 residues. The ends were cut back, 3 bases at V and 6 bases at J, with 15 bases in the middle. CDR1 and CDR2 from the germline V gene are SGDLS and YYNGEE. The CDR3 coding sequence is TGTGCCAGCAGCGCTCTTACAGGGTCGGATGGCTACACCTTC. As protein: CASSALTGSDGYTF.

The chain links TRBV12-3 or TRBV12-4 to TRBJ2-2; D is ambiguous. The CDR3 extends over 13 amino acids. V lost 7 bases and J 4 bases, leaving 10 bases between the germline ends. The CDR3 coding sequence is TGTGCCAGCAAACTCAGGTCCACCGGGGAGCTGTTTTTT. It translates to CASKLRSTGELFF.

This clone was found a few times. This CDR3 is CASSEGLEGNVLTF. As DNA, the CDR3 is TGTGCCAGCAGTGAAGGGCTGGAGGGCAACGTCCTGACTTTC. The chain couples TRBV2 to TRBJ2-6; possibly TRBD2 for D (6 bases). Trimming removed 1 base at V and 9 bases at J, with 10 bases between. This CDR3 is 14 amino acids long. The germline V gene has CDR1 SNHLY and CDR2 FYNNEI.

The rearrangement links TRBV14 to TRBJ2-5, with TRBD1 matching over 9 bases. J gave up 4 bases and V 6 bases, and 6 bases lay outside the gene matches. Germline assignment: CDR1 SGHDN and CDR2 FVKESK. The CDR3 has 14 amino acids. CDR3: CASRNRGQGETQYF. The CDR3, as DNA: TGTGCCAGCAGAAACAGGGGGCAAGGAGAGACCCAGTACTTC.

This clone was found once. V is TRBV6-1 and J is TRBJ2-7; 12 bases are shared with TRBD2. CDR3 length: 19 amino acids. V lost 2 bases, J lost 0 bases, and 11 bases stayed unmatched. Germline V gene data show CDR1 as MNHNS and CDR2 as SASEGT. The CDR3 nucleotides are TGTGCCAGCAGTGAAATGAACCTAGCGGGAGGGTGGAGCTCCTACGAGCAGTACTTC. It yields the protein CASSEMNLAGGWSSYEQYF.

This clone has only one observation. This sequence joins TRBV24-1 and TRBJ1-2, with D maybe TRBD1 (5 bases). The CDR3 sequence is 13 residues long. Germline values: CDR1 KGHDR, CDR2 SFDVKD. Trimming left V 4 bases short and J 4 bases short, with 9 bases between. The CDR3 DNA reads as TGTGCCACCAGTGACCCTGACAGCTATGGCTACACCTTC. It translates to CATSDPDSYGYTF.

The chain uses TRBV5-1 and TRBJ1-1; possibly TRBD1 for D (5 bases). The CDR3 is 16 residues long. V was pared by 3 bases and J by 4 bases, with 19 bases between. From germline, CDR1 is SGHRS and CDR2 YFSETQ. The CDR3 reads CASSSSAGGVPTEAFF. DNA for the CDR3: TGCGCCAGCAGCTCCTCCGCGGGGGGAGTCCCCACTGAAGCTTTCTTT.

The genes are TRBV3-1 (or the pseudogene TRBV3-2) and TRBJ2-3; 8 bases match TRBD2. CDR3 length equals 17 residues. V gave up 0 bases and J gave up 6 bases; unmatched junction bases: 11. Germline assignment: CDR1 LGHDT and CDR2 YNNKEL (reference sequence). CDR3 DNA sequence: TGTGCCAGCAGCCAAGATTTCGGGGGGGCCGTCAGGGATACGCAGTATTTT. It codes for CASSQDFGGAVRDTQYF.

The chain uses TRBV3-1 (or the pseudogene TRBV3-2) and TRBJ2-3; the D is unclear. Per germline, CDR1 LGHDT and CDR2 YNNKEL (reference sequence). The V and J ends lost 1 base and 2 bases respectively, with 10 bases between them. The CDR3 loop spans 15 amino acids. The CDR3 DNA reads as TGTGCCAGCAGCCAAGGTTCATTAGACACAGATACGCAGTATTTT. As protein: CASSQGSLDTDTQYF.

The CDR3 sequence: CAWNSEGRGEQYF. CDR3 in DNA: TGTGCCTGGAACTCGGAGGGCCGGGGGGAGCAGTACTTC. The rearrangement joins TRBV30 to TRBJ2-7; D is possibly TRBD2 (6 bases). CDR1 and CDR2 from the germline V gene are GTSNPN and SVGIG (reference sequence). The CDR3 covers 13 residues. Trimming took off 4 bases at V and 7 bases at J, with 17 bases between the two ends.

The chain joins TRBV3-1 (or the pseudogene TRBV3-2) to TRBJ1-2; D not certain. This CDR3 region has 12 residues. Germline V gene lookup returns CDR1 LGHDT and CDR2 YNNKEL (reference sequence). Trimming took off 0 bases at V and 9 bases at J, with 8 bases between the two ends. The CDR3 nucleotides read TGTGCCAGCAGCCAAGAGAGGGAAAGCTACACCTTC. Residues: CASSQERESYTF.

The chain recombines TRBV4-2 with TRBJ2-1; 8 bases are shared with TRBD2. The length of the CDR3 is 19 residues. From germline, CDR1 is LGHNA and CDR2 YNFKEQ. V shed 1 base and J 0 bases; nucleotides not matched to a gene: 11. The CDR3 loop is CASSQVLTSATSSYNEQFF. Written as DNA, the CDR3 is TGTGCCAGCAGCCAAGTCTTGACTAGCGCAACTAGCTCCTACAATGAGCAGTTCTTC.

The chain has TRBV4-1 and TRBJ2-3; D uncertain. Germline V gene data show CDR1 as MGHRA and CDR2 as YSYEKL. V was clipped by 0 bases and J by 0 bases, with 10 bases between them. The CDR3 spans 16 residues. The CDR3 loop reads CASSQDAEPSTDTQYF. The CDR3 coding sequence is TGCGCCAGCAGCCAAGATGCGGAACCTAGCACAGATACGCAGTATTTT.

The chain employs TRBV6-5 and TRBJ1-4, with 9 bases lining up with TRBD1. CDR1 is MNHEY and CDR2 is SVGAGI in the germline V gene. The CDR3 consists of 14 residues. V shed 5 bases and J 8 bases; nucleotides not matched to a gene: 6. The CDR3 nucleotides read TGTGCCAGCAGTCTGGGACAGGGAATCGAAAAACTGTTTTTT. This translates into CASSLGQGIEKLFF.